Listed below are T cell receptor beta chains from one sample, sequenced in a study of shared clonotypes between healthy human individuals. Here immunoSEQ multiplex PCR was the method, and the copy in TCRdb shows in-frame clones only, minus some. The repertoire includes roughly 2.5 million clones, around 90% of them detected once, and over 0.12% sits in the top ten. The specimen sequenced was naive CD4+ T cells sorted from blood. These receptor sequences come from a man younger than 30 in good health. CDR3s include the opening cysteine and the closing phenylalanine or tryptophan. Fields, in order: CDR3 DNA, CDR3 protein, J gene, D gene, V gene. The D gene is left open where the match is weak.

CDR3 DNA: TGTGCCAGCAGTCCTCAGAAGGGCGGACGCCTCTTGGGGCAGTACTTC; CDR3 protein: CASSPQKGGRLLGQYF; J gene: TRBJ2-7; D gene: NA; V gene: TRBV2
CDR3 DNA: TGTGCCAGCAGCTTAATAAAAGACAGAAGTCCGGTGGGTGAGACCCAGTACTTC; CDR3 protein: CASSLIKDRSPVGETQYF; J gene: TRBJ2-5; D gene: NA; V gene: TRBV5-6
CDR3 DNA: TGTGCCAGCAGTCCCCCGGACAGGGCGAGTCAGCCCCAGCATTTT; CDR3 protein: CASSPPDRASQPQHF; J gene: TRBJ1-5; D gene: TRBD1; V gene: TRBV28
CDR3 DNA: TGTGCCAGCAGTGTTGATAGGGCTGAGACCCAGTACTTC; CDR3 protein: CASSVDRAETQYF; J gene: TRBJ2-5; D gene: NA; V gene: TRBV2
CDR3 DNA: TGTGCCAGCAGCCCGCGACAGGGAGGGCTGTTTTTT; CDR3 protein: CASSPRQGGLFF; J gene: TRBJ2-2; D gene: NA; V gene: TRBV7-2
CDR3 DNA: TGTGCCAGCTCCTTCGGGGTCTTCTTATCTGAAGCTTTCTTT; CDR3 protein: CASSFGVFLSEAFF; J gene: TRBJ1-1; D gene: NA; V gene: TRBV2
CDR3 DNA: TGTGCCTGGGGCCGACAGGGGAGCGGCTACACCTTC; CDR3 protein: CAWGRQGSGYTF; J gene: TRBJ1-2; D gene: TRBD1; V gene: TRBV30
CDR3 DNA: TGCGCCAGCAGCCAGACCCCAGCGCCGAGCTCCTACAATGAGCAGTTCTTC; CDR3 protein: CASSQTPAPSSYNEQFF; J gene: TRBJ2-1; D gene: NA; V gene: TRBV4-3
CDR3 DNA: TGTGCCAGCAGCCGTGACGCGTACAATGAGCAGTTCTTC; CDR3 protein: CASSRDAYNEQFF; J gene: TRBJ2-1; D gene: NA; V gene: TRBV5-6
CDR3 DNA: TGTGCCAGCAGCTCCGGTTCCTCGGGTAATTCACCCCTCCACTTT; CDR3 protein: CASSSGSSGNSPLHF; J gene: TRBJ1-6; D gene: NA; V gene: TRBV5-6
CDR3 DNA: TGTGCCAGCAGTGAAGTATCGCTAGCAGGGCCCTATGAGCAGTTCTTC; CDR3 protein: CASSEVSLAGPYEQFF; J gene: TRBJ2-1; D gene: NA; V gene: TRBV2
CDR3 DNA: TGTGCCAGCTCATCGGACAATCCAAACACTGAAGCTTTCTTT; CDR3 protein: CASSSDNPNTEAFF; J gene: TRBJ1-1; D gene: NA; V gene: TRBV18
CDR3 DNA: TGTGCCAGCAGTTTGTGGCGGGATAGCAATCAGCCCCAGCATTTT; CDR3 protein: CASSLWRDSNQPQHF; J gene: TRBJ1-5; D gene: NA; V gene: TRBV27
CDR3 DNA: TGTGCCAGCAGTTACGGACAGCTGAACACTGAAGCTTTCTTT; CDR3 protein: CASSYGQLNTEAFF; J gene: TRBJ1-1; D gene: NA; V gene: TRBV6-5
CDR3 DNA: TGTGCCAGCAGCTTAGCTAAGAAAGCCGGGGAGCTGTTTTTT; CDR3 protein: CASSLAKKAGELFF; J gene: TRBJ2-2; D gene: NA; V gene: TRBV11-2
CDR3 DNA: TGTGCCAGCAGCATCGTATGGGGGAAGATAGGAAACACCATATATTTT; CDR3 protein: CASSIVWGKIGNTIYF; J gene: TRBJ1-3; D gene: NA; V gene: TRBV7-2
CDR3 DNA: TGTGCCAGCAGCGTAGGGGCAGAACTTACCTACGAGCAGTACTTC; CDR3 protein: CASSVGAELTYEQYF; J gene: TRBJ2-7; D gene: NA; V gene: TRBV9
CDR3 DNA: TGTGCCATCAGTGCCACACAAGGGGTAGAGACCCAGTACTTC; CDR3 protein: CAISATQGVETQYF; J gene: TRBJ2-5; D gene: NA; V gene: TRBV10-3